The text below deals with one TCR beta chain. The junction had 9 bases not matched to a gene; V was cut back by 5 bases and J by 2 bases. Germline CDR1 and CDR2: SGHAT and FQNNGV. CDR3 length: 15 residues. This sample is part of a study of early T cells in non-severe SARS-CoV-2 infection. Each CDR3 protein gets one entry after TCRdb re-called the 5' RACE reads with MiXCR. The table lists tens of thousands of distinct CDR3 sequences, less than 6.5% of them singletons. The V gene is TRBV11-2, the J gene TRBJ2-7; TRBD2 matches at 7 bases. This clonotype was obtained from an adult who was a healthcare worker with PCR-confirmed SARS-CoV-2 infection or an uninfected control (not recorded which). The sequencing input was whole blood. The CDR3 here is CASSLRLAEPYEQYF. In nucleotides, the CDR3 is TGTGCCAGCAGCCTACGGCTAGCGGAGCCCTACGAGCAGTACTTC.